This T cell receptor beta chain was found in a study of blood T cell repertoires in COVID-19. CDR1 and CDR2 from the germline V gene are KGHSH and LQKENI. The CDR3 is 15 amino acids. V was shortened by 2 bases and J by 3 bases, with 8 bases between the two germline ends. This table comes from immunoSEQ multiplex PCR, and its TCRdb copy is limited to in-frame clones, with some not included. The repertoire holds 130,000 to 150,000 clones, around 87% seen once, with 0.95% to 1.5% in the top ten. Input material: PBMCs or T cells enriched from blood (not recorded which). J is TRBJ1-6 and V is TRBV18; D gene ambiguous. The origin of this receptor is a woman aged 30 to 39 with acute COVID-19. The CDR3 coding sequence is TGTGCCAGCTCACCAGCGGGAATCTATAATTCACCCCTCCACTTT. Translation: CASSPAGIYNSPLHF.